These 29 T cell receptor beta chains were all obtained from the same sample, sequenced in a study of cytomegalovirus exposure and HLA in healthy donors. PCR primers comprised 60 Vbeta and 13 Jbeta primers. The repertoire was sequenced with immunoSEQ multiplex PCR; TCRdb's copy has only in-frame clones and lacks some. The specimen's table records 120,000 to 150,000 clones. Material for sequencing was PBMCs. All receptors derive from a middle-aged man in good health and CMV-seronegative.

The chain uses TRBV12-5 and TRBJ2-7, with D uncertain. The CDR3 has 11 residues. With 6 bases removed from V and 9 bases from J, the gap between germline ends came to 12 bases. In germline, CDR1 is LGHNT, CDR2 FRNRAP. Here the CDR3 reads CASGTQFTQYF. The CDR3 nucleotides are TGTGCTAGTGGCACCCAGTTTACGCAGTACTTC.

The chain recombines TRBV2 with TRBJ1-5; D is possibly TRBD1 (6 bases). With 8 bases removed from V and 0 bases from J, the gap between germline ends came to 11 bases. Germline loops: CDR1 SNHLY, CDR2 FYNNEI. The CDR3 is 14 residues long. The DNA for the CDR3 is TGTGCCAGCGCGGACAGATATAGCAATCAGCCCCAGCATTTT. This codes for CASADRYSNQPQHF.

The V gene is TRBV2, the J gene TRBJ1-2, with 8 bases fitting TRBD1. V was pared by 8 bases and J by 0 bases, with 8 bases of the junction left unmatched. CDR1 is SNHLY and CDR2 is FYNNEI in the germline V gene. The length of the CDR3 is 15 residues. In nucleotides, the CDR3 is TGTGCCAGCCTCCTAGGACAGGGCTCTAACTATGGCTACACCTTC. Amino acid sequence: CASLLGQGSNYGYTF.

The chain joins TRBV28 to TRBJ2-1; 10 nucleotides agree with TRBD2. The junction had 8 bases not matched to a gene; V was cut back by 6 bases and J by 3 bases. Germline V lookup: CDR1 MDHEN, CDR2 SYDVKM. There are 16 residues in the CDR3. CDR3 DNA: TGTGCCAGCAGATCGTTAGCGGGGGGCAACTACAATGAGCAGTTCTTC. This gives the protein CASRSLAGGNYNEQFF.

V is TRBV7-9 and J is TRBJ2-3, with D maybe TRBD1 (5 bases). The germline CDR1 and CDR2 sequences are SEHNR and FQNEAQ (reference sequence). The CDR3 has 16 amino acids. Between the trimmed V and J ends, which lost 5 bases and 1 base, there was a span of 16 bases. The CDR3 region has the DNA TGTGCCAGCAGCCTTTACAGGCCCTCTGGCACAGATACGCAGTATTTT. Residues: CASSLYRPSGTDTQYF.

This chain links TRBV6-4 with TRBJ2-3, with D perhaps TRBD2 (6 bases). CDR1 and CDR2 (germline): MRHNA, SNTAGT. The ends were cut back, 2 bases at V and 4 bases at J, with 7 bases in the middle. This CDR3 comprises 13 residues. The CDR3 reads CASSDLASDTQYF. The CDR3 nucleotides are TGTGCCAGCAGTGACCTAGCGTCAGATACGCAGTATTTT.

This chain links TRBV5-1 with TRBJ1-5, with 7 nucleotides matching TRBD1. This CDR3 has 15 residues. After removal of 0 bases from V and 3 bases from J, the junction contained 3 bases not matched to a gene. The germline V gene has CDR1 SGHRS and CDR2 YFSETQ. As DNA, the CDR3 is TGCGCCAGCAGCTTGGGAGACAGGGACAATCAGCCCCAGCATTTT. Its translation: CASSLGDRDNQPQHF.

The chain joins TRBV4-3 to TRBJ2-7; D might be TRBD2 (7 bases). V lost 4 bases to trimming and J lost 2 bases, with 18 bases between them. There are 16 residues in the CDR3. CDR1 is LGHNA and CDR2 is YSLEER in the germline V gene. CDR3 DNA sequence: TGCGCCAGCAGCCCCGGGGACGGGGGGCCCCCCTACGAGCAGTACTTC. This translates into CASSPGDGGPPYEQYF.

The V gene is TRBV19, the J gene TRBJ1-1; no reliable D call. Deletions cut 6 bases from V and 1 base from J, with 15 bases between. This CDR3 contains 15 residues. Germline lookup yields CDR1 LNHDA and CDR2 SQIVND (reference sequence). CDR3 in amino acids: CASSRSLRENTEAFF. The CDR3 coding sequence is TGTGCCAGTAGCCGCTCCCTACGGGAGAACACTGAAGCTTTCTTT.

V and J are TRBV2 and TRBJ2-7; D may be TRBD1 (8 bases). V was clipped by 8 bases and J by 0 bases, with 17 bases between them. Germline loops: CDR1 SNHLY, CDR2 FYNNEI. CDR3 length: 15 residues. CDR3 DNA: TGTGCCAGCGGACTACAGGGGGGGGGCTCCTACGAGCAGTACTTC. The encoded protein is CASGLQGGGSYEQYF.

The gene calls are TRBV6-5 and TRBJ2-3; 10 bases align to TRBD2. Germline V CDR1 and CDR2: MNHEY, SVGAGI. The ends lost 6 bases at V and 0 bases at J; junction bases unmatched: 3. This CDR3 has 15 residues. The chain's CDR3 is CASRIAGGSTDTQYF. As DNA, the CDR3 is TGTGCCAGCAGGATAGCGGGGGGCAGCACAGATACGCAGTATTTT.

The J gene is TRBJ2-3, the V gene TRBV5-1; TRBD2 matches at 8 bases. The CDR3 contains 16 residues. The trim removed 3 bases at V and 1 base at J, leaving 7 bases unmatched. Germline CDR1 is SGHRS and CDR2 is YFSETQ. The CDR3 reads CASSSAGGAGTDTQYF. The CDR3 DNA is TGCGCCAGCAGCTCCGCCGGGGGGGCAGGCACAGATACGCAGTATTTT.

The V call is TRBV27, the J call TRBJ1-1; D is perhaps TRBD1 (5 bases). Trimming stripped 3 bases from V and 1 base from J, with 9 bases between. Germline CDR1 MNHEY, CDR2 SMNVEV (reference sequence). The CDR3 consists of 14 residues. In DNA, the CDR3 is TGTGCCAGCAGTTTCTTACAGGAGAACACTGAAGCTTTCTTT. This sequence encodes CASSFLQENTEAFF.

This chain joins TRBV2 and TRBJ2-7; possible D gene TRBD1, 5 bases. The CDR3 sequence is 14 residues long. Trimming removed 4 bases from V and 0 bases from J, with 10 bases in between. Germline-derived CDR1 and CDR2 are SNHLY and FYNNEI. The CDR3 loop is CASSGQSYSYEQYF. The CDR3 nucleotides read TGTGCCAGCAGTGGACAGTCTTACTCCTACGAGCAGTACTTC.

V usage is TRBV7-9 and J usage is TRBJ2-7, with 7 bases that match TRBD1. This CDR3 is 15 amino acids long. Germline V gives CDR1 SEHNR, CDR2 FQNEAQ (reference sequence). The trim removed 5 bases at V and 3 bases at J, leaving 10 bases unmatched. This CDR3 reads CASSPRDSSFYEQYF. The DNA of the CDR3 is TGTGCCAGCAGCCCAAGGGACAGCTCTTTCTACGAGCAGTACTTC.

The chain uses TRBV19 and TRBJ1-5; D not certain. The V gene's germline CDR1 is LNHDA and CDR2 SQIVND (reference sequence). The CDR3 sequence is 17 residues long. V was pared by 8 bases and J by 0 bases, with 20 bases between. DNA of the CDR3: TGTGCCAGTTCCTCAGTAGAATTAGCTATTAGCAATCAGCCCCAGCATTTT. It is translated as CASSSVELAISNQPQHF.

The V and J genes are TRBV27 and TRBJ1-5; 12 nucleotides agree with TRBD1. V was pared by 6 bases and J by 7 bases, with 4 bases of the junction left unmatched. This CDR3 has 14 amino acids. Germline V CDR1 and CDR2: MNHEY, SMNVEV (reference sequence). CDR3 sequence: CASRGQGALQPQHF. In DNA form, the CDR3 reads TGTGCCAGCAGGGGACAGGGGGCTTTACAGCCCCAGCATTTT.

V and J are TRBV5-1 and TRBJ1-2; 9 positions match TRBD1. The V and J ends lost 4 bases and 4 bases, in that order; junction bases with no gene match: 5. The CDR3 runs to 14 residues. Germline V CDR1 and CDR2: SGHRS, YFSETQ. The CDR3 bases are TGCGCCAGCAGCACAGGGGGCTTGGGCTATGGCTACACCTTC. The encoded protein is CASSTGGLGYGYTF.

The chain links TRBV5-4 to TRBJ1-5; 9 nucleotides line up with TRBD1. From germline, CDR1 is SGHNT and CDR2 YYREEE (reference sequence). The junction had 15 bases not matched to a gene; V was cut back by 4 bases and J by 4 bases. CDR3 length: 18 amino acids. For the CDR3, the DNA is TGTGCCAGCAGCACACACCCGGGACAGGGCATTGCTAATCAGCCCCAGCATTTT. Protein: CASSTHPGQGIANQPQHF.

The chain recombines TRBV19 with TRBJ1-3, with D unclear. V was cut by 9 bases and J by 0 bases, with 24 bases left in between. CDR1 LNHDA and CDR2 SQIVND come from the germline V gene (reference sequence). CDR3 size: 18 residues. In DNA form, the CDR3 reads TGTGCCAGCAGCCCCGGACGACCCCTTAGCGGCTCTGGAAACACCATATATTTT. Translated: CASSPGRPLSGSGNTIYF.

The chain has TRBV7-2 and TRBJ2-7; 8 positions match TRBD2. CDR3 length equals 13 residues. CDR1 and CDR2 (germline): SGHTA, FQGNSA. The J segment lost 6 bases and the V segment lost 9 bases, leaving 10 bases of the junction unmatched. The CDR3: CASTPGGALEQYF. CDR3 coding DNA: TGTGCCAGTACCCCCGGGGGGGCGCTCGAGCAGTACTTC.

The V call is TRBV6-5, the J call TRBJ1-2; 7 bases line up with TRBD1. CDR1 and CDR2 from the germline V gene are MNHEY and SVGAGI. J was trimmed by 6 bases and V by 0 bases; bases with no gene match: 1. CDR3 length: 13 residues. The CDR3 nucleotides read TGTGCCAGCAGTTACTCGAGGGGGCATGGCTACACCTTC. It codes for CASSYSRGHGYTF.

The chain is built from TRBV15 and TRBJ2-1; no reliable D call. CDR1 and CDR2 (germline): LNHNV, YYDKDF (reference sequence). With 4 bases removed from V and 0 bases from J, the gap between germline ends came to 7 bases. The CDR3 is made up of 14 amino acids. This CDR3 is CATSIRYSYNEQFF. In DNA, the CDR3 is TGTGCCACCAGCATCAGATACTCCTACAATGAGCAGTTCTTC.

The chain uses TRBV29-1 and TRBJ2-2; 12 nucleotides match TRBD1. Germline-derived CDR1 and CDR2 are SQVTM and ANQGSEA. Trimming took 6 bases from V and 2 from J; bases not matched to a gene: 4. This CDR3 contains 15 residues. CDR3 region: CSVAGTGGNTGELFF. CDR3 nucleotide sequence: TGCAGCGTCGCCGGGACAGGGGGCAACACCGGGGAGCTGTTTTTT.

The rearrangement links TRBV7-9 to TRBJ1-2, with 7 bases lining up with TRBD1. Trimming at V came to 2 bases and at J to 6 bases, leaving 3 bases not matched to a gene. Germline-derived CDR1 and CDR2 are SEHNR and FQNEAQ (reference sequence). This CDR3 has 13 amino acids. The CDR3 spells CASSLRDSHGYTF. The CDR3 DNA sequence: TGTGCCAGCAGCTTACGGGACAGCCATGGCTACACCTTC.

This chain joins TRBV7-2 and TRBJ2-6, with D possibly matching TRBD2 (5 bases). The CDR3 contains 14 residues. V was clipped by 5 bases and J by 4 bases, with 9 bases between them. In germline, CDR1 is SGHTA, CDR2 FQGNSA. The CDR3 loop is CASSRPGGANVLTF. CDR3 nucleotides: TGTGCCAGCAGCCGACCGGGGGGGGCCAACGTCCTGACTTTC.

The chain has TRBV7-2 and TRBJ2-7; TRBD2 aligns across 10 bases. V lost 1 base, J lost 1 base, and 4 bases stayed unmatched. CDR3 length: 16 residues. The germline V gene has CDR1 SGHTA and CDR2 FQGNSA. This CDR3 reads CASSLGTSGFSYEQYF. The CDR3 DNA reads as TGTGCCAGCAGCTTAGGGACTAGCGGTTTTTCCTACGAGCAGTACTTC.

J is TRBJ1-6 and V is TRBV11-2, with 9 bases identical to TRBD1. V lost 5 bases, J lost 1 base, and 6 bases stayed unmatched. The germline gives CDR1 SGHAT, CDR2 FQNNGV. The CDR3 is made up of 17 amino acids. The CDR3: CASSPGTGKSYNSPLHF. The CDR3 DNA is TGTGCCAGCAGCCCGGGGACAGGGAAGTCCTATAATTCACCCCTCCACTTT.

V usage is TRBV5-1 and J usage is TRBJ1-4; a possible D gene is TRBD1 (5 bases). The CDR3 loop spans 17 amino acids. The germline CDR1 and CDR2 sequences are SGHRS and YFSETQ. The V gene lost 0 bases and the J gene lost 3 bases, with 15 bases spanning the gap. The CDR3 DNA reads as TGCGCCAGCAGCTTGGAGGCAGGGCAGTGGGCTAATGAAAAACTGTTTTTT. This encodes CASSLEAGQWANEKLFF.